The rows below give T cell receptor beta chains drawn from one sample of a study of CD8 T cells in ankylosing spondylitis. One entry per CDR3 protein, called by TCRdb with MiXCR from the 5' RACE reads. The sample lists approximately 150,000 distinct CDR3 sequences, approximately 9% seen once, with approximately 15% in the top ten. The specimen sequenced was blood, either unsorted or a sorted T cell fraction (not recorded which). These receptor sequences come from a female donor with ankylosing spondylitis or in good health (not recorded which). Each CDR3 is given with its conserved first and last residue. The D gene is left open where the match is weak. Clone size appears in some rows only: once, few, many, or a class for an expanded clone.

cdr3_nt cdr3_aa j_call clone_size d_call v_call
TGTGCCAGCATCGAAGGCCCATCTTCCTACAATGAGCAGTTCTTC CASIEGPSSYNEQFF TRBJ2-1 few . TRBV6-1
TGCGCCAGCAGCCGCAACCTTAGGTCCTACAATGAGCAGTTCTTC CASSRNLRSYNEQFF TRBJ2-1 many . TRBV4-3
TGTGCCAGCAGTGCGGGGACCGTGAGGAGTAGCAATCAGCCCCAGCATTTT CASSAGTVRSSNQPQHF TRBJ1-5 . . TRBV2
TGTGCCACCAGCAGAGATCCGGCGAACACCGGGGAGCTGTTTTTT CATSRDPANTGELFF TRBJ2-2 many . TRBV15
TGCAGTGCTAGAGATCCGCGGACAGCCACTGAAAAACTGTTTTTT CSARDPRTATEKLFF TRBJ1-4 . . TRBV20-1
TGTGCCAGCAGCCCCCGGGACTGGGGCTACGAGCAGTACTTC CASSPRDWGYEQYF TRBJ2-7 few . TRBV9
TGCGCCAGCAGCTTGGAGGCTTACTACAATGAGCAGTTCTTC CASSLEAYYNEQFF TRBJ2-1 . . TRBV5-1
TGTGCCAGCAGCTTAGAACGTCCGGGACAGGGCGTCTCCTACGAGCAGTACTTC CASSLERPGQGVSYEQYF TRBJ2-7 . TRBD1 TRBV11-2
TGTGCCAGCAGTCCGATGGGAAGACTAGGTGACAATGAGCAGTTCTTC CASSPMGRLGDNEQFF TRBJ2-1 many . TRBV2
TGTGCTAGTGGTTTGTCGGGAGGGTATTACAATGAGCAGTTCTTC CASGLSGGYYNEQFF TRBJ2-1 . TRBD2 TRBV12-5
TGTGCCAGCAGCCCCTCAATGGGGGGAACCTTAGGCAATGAGCAGTTCTTC CASSPSMGGTLGNEQFF TRBJ2-1 . . TRBV16
TGTGCCAGCAGACGACAGGGCGAGAATGAGCAGTTCTTC CASRRQGENEQFF TRBJ2-1 few TRBD1 TRBV14
TGTGCCAGCAATACGGCCGGGAGAGGCACCGGGGAGCTGTTTTTT CASNTAGRGTGELFF TRBJ2-2 many . TRBV6-1
TGTGCCAGCTCTTCAGGATATAGTGCTAAGCAGTACTTC CASSSGYSAKQYF TRBJ2-7 . . TRBV11-2
TGTGCCAGCAGTTACCCGGGGTACACTGAAGCTTTCTTT CASSYPGYTEAFF TRBJ1-1 few . TRBV6-5
TGTGCCAGCAGTGAGTACAATGAGCAGTTCTTC CASSEYNEQFF TRBJ2-1 many . TRBV25-1
TGTGCCAGCAGCCACCCGGAGACAGGGCTGACGGGCGAGCAGTACTTC CASSHPETGLTGEQYF TRBJ2-7 . TRBD1 TRBV14
TGCAGTGCTGCCGGGACACGGCTAAGGGAGCAGTTCTTC CSAAGTRLREQFF TRBJ2-1 few . TRBV20-1
TGTGCCAGCAGTCGCATGTACAATGAGCAGTTCTTC CASSRMYNEQFF TRBJ2-1 many . TRBV3-1
TGTGCCAGCAGCAAAAAGCCCGATACCGGGGAAAAACTGTTTTTT CASSKKPDTGEKLFF TRBJ1-4 many . TRBV21-1
TGTGCCAGCAGCCTGGAGGGCCGGTACGAGCAGTACTTC CASSLEGRYEQYF TRBJ2-7 . . TRBV7-2
TGTGCCAGCAGTTTAGGGGACAGGGTTTATACACCTGATACGCAGTATTTT CASSLGDRVYTPDTQYF TRBJ2-3 . TRBD1 TRBV12-3/TRBV12-4
TGTGCCAGCAGTTTATCGGATGGCAGGGGGGAGACCCAGTACTTC CASSLSDGRGETQYF TRBJ2-5 many TRBD1 TRBV27
TGTGCCAGCAGCTCCTCATCGATTGAAAAACTGTTTTTT CASSSSSIEKLFF TRBJ1-4 few . TRBV7-9
TGTGCCAGCACCCCGATTGAGGGGGATCTAGCCCGCGGCCAAGAGACCCAGTACTTC CASTPIEGDLARGQETQYF TRBJ2-5 . . TRBV2
TGTGCCAGCAGTGAATTGCTGGCCGGGACAGAGTCCTACGAGCAGTACTTC CASSELLAGTESYEQYF TRBJ2-7 . TRBD1 TRBV25-1